The 15 T cell receptor beta chains reported below all come from one sample, sequenced in a study of T cell responses to AZD1222 COVID-19 vaccine. Measured with immunoSEQ multiplex PCR; TCRdb has only the in-frame clones, and not every one. The sample yields around 150,000 clones, 90% to 95% seen once. The specimen was peripheral blood, collected on day 0 of AZD1222 vaccination. These receptors all come from an adult in good health.

The chain is built from TRBV3-1 (or the pseudogene TRBV3-2) and TRBJ2-7; possibly TRBD2 for D (5 bases). Trimming cost V 4 bases and J 1 base, with 23 bases left between them. Germline CDR1 and CDR2: LGHDT and YNNKEL (reference sequence). The CDR3 totals 18 residues. CDR3 nucleotide sequence: TGTGCCAGCAGCCCCACCCGTTCCCGGACGGGGTTTTCCTACGAGCAGTACTTC. Translated, it gives CASSPTRSRTGFSYEQYF.

V gene TRBV21-1 combines with J gene TRBJ2-2. TRBV21-1 is reported as a pseudogene. CDR3 length: 16 residues. CDR3 amino acids: CASSKGPRTDTGELFF. The DNA of the CDR3 is TGTGCCAGCAGCAAAGGGCCTCGGACGGACACCGGGGAGCTGTTTTTT.

V usage is TRBV5-1 and J usage is TRBJ2-3; perhaps TRBD2 as D (5 bases). The V and J ends lost 6 bases and 1 base respectively, with 15 bases between them. The CDR3 length is 15 residues. Germline-derived CDR1 and CDR2 are SGHRS and YFSETQ. The CDR3 DNA reads TGCGCCAGCACCCCGGGCGGGTCGGGCACAGATACGCAGTATTTT. This translates into CASTPGGSGTDTQYF.

A single count supports this clone. This rearrangement joins TRBV29-1 to TRBJ2-1; no reliable D call. This CDR3 has 15 amino acids. From germline, CDR1 is SQVTM and CDR2 ANQGSEA. The V end was cut by 5 bases, the J end by 0 bases, with 14 bases between. CDR3 nucleotide sequence: TGCAGCGTTAAAGGCAGTCTATACTCCTACAATGAGCAGTTCTTC. Translating gives CSVKGSLYSYNEQFF.

CDR3 region: CASSDIRDNQPQHF. The DNA for the CDR3 is TGTGCCAGCAGTGACATCAGGGACAATCAGCCCCAGCATTTT. The chain joins TRBV2 to TRBJ1-5; D might be TRBD1 (5 bases). Germline assignment: CDR1 SNHLY and CDR2 FYNNEI. The CDR3 runs 14 residues. With 3 bases removed from V and 3 bases from J, the gap between germline ends came to 9 bases.

This clone was recorded only once. The chain is built from TRBV15 and TRBJ2-1; 14 positions agree with TRBD2. Germline-derived CDR1 and CDR2 are LNHNV and YYDKDF (reference sequence). V lost 3 bases, J lost 6 bases, and 13 bases stayed unmatched. The CDR3 runs to 19 residues. CDR3 nucleotide sequence: TGTGCCACCAGCAGGGGGGGACTAGCGGGAGCATTTTTGTCCAATGAGCAGTTCTTC. It yields the protein CATSRGGLAGAFLSNEQFF.

The chain links TRBV10-3 to TRBJ2-1, with 9 bases fitting TRBD2. Germline V gives CDR1 ENHRY, CDR2 SYGVKD. Trimming took 3 bases from V and 7 from J; bases not matched to a gene: 7. CDR3 length equals 15 residues. The CDR3: CAISDKSSGRNEQFF. The CDR3 bases are TGTGCCATCAGTGACAAGTCGAGCGGGAGGAATGAGCAGTTCTTC.

This chain joins TRBV13 and TRBJ1-5; the match to TRBD1 covers 9 bases. The trim removed 0 bases at V and 2 bases at J, leaving 8 bases unmatched. The V gene's germline CDR1 is PRHDT and CDR2 FYEKMQ (reference sequence). The CDR3 totals 18 residues. The CDR3 DNA reads TGTGCCAGCAGCTTAGGGACAGGGGGACGAGGGGGCAATCAGCCCCAGCATTTT. Translating gives CASSLGTGGRGGNQPQHF.

This CDR3 reads CSASGSRNEQFF. In nucleotides, the CDR3 is TGCAGTGCTAGTGGTAGCCGCAATGAGCAGTTCTTC. This sequence joins TRBV20-1 and TRBJ2-1; D is ambiguous. Trimming left V 3 bases short and J 6 bases short, with 9 bases between. The CDR3 spans 12 residues. The germline V gene encodes CDR1 DFQATT and CDR2 SNEGSKA (reference sequence).

The chain is built from TRBV10-3 and TRBJ2-7, with 11 bases fitting TRBD1. Germline CDR1 is ENHRY and CDR2 is SYGVKD. CDR3 size: 15 residues. The J segment lost 2 bases and the V segment lost 6 bases, leaving 6 bases of the junction unmatched. CDR3: CAISLEGQGAYEQYF. In DNA form, the CDR3 reads TGTGCCATCAGCCTGGAGGGACAGGGGGCCTACGAGCAGTACTTC.

This clone was seen just once. Other DNA sequences in the same sample also yield this CDR3. The J gene is TRBJ2-7, the V gene TRBV5-4; D call uncertain. The germline V gene has CDR1 SGHNT and CDR2 YYREEE (reference sequence). The V and J ends lost 0 bases and 3 bases respectively, with 4 bases between them. CDR3 size: 12 residues. The CDR3 sequence is CASSLDGYEQYF. The CDR3 DNA reads as TGTGCCAGCAGCTTGGACGGCTACGAGCAGTACTTC.

This clone has just one count. The chain links TRBV19 to TRBJ1-5; D not resolved. This CDR3 contains 12 residues. Germline loops: CDR1 LNHDA, CDR2 SQIVND (reference sequence). Trimming stripped 8 bases from V and 6 bases from J, with 11 bases between. This CDR3 reads CASGVGFQPQHF. The CDR3 DNA reads TGTGCCAGTGGGGTGGGGTTTCAGCCCCAGCATTTT.

The J gene is TRBJ1-1, the V gene TRBV5-5; D gene unclear. V was shortened by 4 bases and J by 4 bases, with 8 bases between the two germline ends. The CDR3 runs 12 residues. CDR1 and CDR2 (germline): SGHKS, YYEKEE (reference sequence). For the CDR3, the DNA is TGTGCCAGCAGCCCCCCATCCACTGAAGCTTTCTTT. Protein sequence: CASSPPSTEAFF.

The J gene is TRBJ2-2, the V gene TRBV6-1; D is undetermined. Between the trimmed V and J ends, which lost 3 bases and 6 bases, there was a span of 11 bases. The V gene's germline CDR1 is MNHNS and CDR2 SASEGT. CDR3 length: 14 amino acids. CDR3 DNA: TGTGCCAGCAGTGACACGCGGCAGCCCGGGGAGCTGTTTTTT. It is translated as CASSDTRQPGELFF.

The J gene is TRBJ1-1, the V gene TRBV18; D ambiguous. The ends were cut back, 6 bases at V and 0 bases at J, with 11 bases in the middle. CDR3 size: 14 residues. In germline, CDR1 is KGHSH, CDR2 LQKENI. The CDR3 sequence is CASSQENMNTEAFF. The CDR3 DNA reads TGTGCCAGCTCCCAAGAGAACATGAACACTGAAGCTTTCTTT.